This TCR beta chain derives from a study of cytomegalovirus exposure and HLA in healthy donors. Overall study context: Genetic ancestry analysis placed about 80% of the roughly 400 donors that were genotyped in the Caucasian-associated cluster. General observations from the study: Per published accounts, TCR beta sequences correctly predicted the HLA-A and HLA-B alleles of most subjects.

As regards this clone: What it binds is not known.

The study ran its PCR with 60 Vbeta and 13 Jbeta primers. Assay: immunoSEQ multiplex PCR; the TCRdb copy retains only in-frame clones and omits some. The sample lists more than 140,000 clones; approximately 78% were seen once. J was trimmed by 7 bases and V by 6 bases; bases with no gene match: 13. Germline V lookup: CDR1 SNHLY, CDR2 FYNNEI. The CDR3 totals 17 residues. The sample comprised PBMCs. The TCR sequence derives from a man aged 18 to 29 in good health and CMV-seropositive. The V gene is TRBV2, the J gene TRBJ1-4; 11 nucleotides match TRBD1. The CDR3 nucleotides are TGTGCCAGCAGGTCAACCATGGGGACAGGGGGTGGTGAAAAACTGTTTTTT. This encodes CASRSTMGTGGGEKLFF. The full variable domain, its missing parts supplied by reference TRBV2 and TRBJ1-4, is EPEVTQTPSHQVTQMGQEVILRCVPISNHLYFYWYRQILGQKVEFLVSFYNNEISEKSEIFDDQFSVERPDGSNFTLKIRSTKLEDSAMYFCASRSTMGTGGGEKLFFGSGTQLSVL.